This T cell receptor (beta chain) appears in the sequencing data of a study of cytomegalovirus exposure and HLA in healthy donors. General study points: Presence/absence analysis assumed near-uniform sequencing depth across donors.

The CDR3 sequence is 15 residues long. V lost 7 bases to trimming and J lost 9 bases; unmatched junction nucleotides: 10. The germline V gene has CDR1 MNHEY and CDR2 SVGAGI. Worth noting for this clone: Its antigen is currently unknown.

Vbeta (60) and Jbeta (13) primers were used in the PCR. Libraries were prepared by immunoSEQ multiplex PCR; TCRdb keeps only in-frame clonotypes and omits some of them. Here the sample spans over 200,000 clones, around four fifths being singletons. This chain links TRBV6-5 with TRBJ2-1, with TRBD2 matching over 12 bases. The sample comprised PBMCs. The clonotype was recovered from a woman aged 55-70 years in good health and CMV-seropositive. In DNA form, the CDR3 reads TGTGCCAGCATTGAGCTAGCGGGAGGGCCACGTGAGCAGTTCTTC. This encodes CASIELAGGPREQFF.